The sequence of this TCR beta chain was determined in a study of cytomegalovirus exposure and HLA in healthy donors. CDR1 is SGHNT, CDR2 YYREEE, per germline (reference sequence). There are 15 residues in the CDR3. V was shortened by 0 bases and J by 3 bases, with 13 bases between the two germline ends. Amplification used 60 Vbeta primers and 13 Jbeta primers. The table came from immunoSEQ multiplex PCR; TCRdb's copy has only in-frame clones and leaves some out. The sample yields approximately 73,000 clones, approximately 79% seen once. The chain uses TRBV5-4 and TRBJ2-7; the D gene is possibly TRBD2 (5 bases). The receptor's source is a woman aged 40 to 49 in good health and CMV-seropositive. The sample consisted of PBMCs. The CDR3 sequence is CASSLGGLANYEQYF. In DNA form, the CDR3 reads TGTGCCAGCAGCTTGGGTGGACTGGCCAACTACGAGCAGTACTTC.